The entry below describes one TCR beta chain. As yet, its antigen is unknown. The entry originates in a study of T cells after yellow fever vaccination. Study details: The fractions with low cell numbers were processed using SMART-Seq v4 Ultra Low Input. General observations from the study: Compared with primary, the secondary response was weaker and peaked at day 5, not 15. Few clonotypes appeared in both CD4 and CD8 compartments.

The 5'RACE template-switching step produced TCR cDNA and added a universal primer site and UMIs. TCRdb re-analysed the 5' RACE reads in MiXCR, keeping a single row per CDR3 protein. The sample records approximately 260,000 distinct CDR3 sequences, about 5% being singletons. V lost 5 bases, J lost 4 bases, and 12 bases lay in between. The CDR3 sequence is 13 residues long. Germline CDR1 SGHRS, CDR2 YFSETQ. Sequencing was performed on CD4+ T cells sorted from PBMCs, taken on the day of the yellow fever booster vaccination. The sequence was collected from a man in his late teens or twenties who received the YFV17D yellow fever vaccine. The J gene is TRBJ1-2, the V gene TRBV5-1; D perhaps matches TRBD1 (6 bases). The CDR3 bases are TGCGCCAGCAGGACCACAGGGATCTATGGCTACACCTTC. This codes for CASRTTGIYGYTF.